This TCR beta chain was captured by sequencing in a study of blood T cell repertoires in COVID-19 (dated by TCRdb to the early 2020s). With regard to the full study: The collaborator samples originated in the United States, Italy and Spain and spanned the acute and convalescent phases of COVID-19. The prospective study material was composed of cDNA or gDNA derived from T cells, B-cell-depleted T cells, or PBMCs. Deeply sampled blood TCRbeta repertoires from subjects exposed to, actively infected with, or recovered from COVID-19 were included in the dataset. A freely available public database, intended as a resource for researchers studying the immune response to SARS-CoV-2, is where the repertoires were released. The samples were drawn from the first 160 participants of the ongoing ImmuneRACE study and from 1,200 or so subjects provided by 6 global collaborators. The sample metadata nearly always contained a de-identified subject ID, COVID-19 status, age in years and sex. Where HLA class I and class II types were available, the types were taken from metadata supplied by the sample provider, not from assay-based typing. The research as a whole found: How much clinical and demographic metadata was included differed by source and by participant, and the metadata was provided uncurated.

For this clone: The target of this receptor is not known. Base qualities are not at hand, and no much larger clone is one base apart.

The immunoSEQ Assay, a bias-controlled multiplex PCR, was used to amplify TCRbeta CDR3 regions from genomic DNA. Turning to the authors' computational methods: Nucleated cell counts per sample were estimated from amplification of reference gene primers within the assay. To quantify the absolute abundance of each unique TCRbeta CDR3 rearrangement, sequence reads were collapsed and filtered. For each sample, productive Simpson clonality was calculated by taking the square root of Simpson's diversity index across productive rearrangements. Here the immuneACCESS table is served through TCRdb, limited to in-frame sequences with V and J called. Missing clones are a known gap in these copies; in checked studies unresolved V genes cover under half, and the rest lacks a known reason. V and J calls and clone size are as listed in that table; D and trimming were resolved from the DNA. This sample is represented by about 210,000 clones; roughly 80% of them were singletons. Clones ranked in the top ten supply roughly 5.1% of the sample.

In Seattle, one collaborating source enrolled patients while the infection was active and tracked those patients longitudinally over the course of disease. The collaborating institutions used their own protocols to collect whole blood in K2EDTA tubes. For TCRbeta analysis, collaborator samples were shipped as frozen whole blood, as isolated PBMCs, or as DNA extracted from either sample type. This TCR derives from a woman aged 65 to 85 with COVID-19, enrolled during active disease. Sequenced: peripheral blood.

The CDR3: CASSPQGLGQGASPQHF. The DNA is as follows: TGTGCCAGTAGTCCCCAAGGGTTGGGACAGGGCGCATCGCCCCAGCATTTT. This sequence uses TRBV19 and TRBJ1-5; 9 of the junction bases match TRBD1. Measured from the cysteine to the phenylalanine, the CDR3 is 17 residues long. Only the CDR3 portion is preserved as DNA: 51 bases, with reading frame beginning at the first base. Unmatched junction bases come to 17, with V trimmed by 5 bases and J by 9 bases. CDR1 and CDR2, looked up from the germline V gene (reference sequence), are LNHDA and SQIVND. This CDR3, with the reference TRBV19 and TRBJ1-5 proteins standing in past its ends, gives the full variable domain DGGITQSPKYLFRKEGQNVTLSCEQNLNHDAMYWYRQDPGQGLRLIYYSQIVNDFQKGDIAEGYSVSREKKESFPLTVTSAQKNPTAFYLCASSPQGLGQGASPQHFGDGTRLSIL.